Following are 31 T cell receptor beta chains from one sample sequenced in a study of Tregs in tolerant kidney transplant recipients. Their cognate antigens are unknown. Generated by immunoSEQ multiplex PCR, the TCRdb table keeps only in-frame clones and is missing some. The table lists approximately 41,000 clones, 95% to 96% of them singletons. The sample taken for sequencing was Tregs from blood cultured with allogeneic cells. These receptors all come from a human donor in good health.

The CDR3 protein is CASSELGRGHGYTF. The CDR3 DNA reads as TGTGCCAGCAGTGAATTGGGCAGGGGGCATGGCTACACCTTC. The chain combines TRBV2 with TRBJ1-2; 8 bases line up with TRBD1. CDR3 length: 14 amino acids. V was pared by 2 bases and J by 6 bases, with 5 bases of the junction left unmatched. Germline lookup yields CDR1 SNHLY and CDR2 FYNNEI.

The DNA for the CDR3 is TGTGCCAGCAAGGCGGGGTTAGGCTACACCTTC. This gives the protein CASKAGLGYTF. The gene calls are TRBV6-5 and TRBJ1-2; D ambiguous. The CDR3 length is 11 residues. With 7 bases removed from V and 8 bases from J, the gap between germline ends came to 11 bases. Germline CDR1 MNHEY, CDR2 SVGAGI.

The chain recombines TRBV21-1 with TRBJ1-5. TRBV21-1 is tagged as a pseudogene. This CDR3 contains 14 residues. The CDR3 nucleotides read TGTGCCAGCAGCAAAGCGCTCTCGGGAGGGCCCCAGCATTTT. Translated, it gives CASSKALSGGPQHF.

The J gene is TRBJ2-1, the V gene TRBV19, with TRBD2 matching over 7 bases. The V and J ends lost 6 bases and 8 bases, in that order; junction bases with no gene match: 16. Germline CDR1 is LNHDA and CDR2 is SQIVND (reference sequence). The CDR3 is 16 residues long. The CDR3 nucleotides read TGTGCCAGTAGCCACCCTCGGGGGGAGACGTTGGATGAGCAGTTCTTC. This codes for CASSHPRGETLDEQFF.

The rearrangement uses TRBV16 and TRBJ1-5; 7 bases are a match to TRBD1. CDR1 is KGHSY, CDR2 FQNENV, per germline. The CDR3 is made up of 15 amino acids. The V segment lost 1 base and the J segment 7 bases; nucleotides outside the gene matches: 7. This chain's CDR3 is CASSQFDRVGQPQHF. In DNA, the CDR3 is TGTGCCAGCAGCCAATTTGACAGGGTGGGACAGCCCCAGCATTTT.

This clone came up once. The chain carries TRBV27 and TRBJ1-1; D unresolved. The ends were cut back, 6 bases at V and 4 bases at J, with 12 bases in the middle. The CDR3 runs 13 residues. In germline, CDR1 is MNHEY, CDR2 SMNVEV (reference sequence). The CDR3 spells CASRPLEATEAFF. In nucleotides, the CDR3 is TGTGCCAGCAGACCCCTGGAGGCCACTGAAGCTTTCTTT.

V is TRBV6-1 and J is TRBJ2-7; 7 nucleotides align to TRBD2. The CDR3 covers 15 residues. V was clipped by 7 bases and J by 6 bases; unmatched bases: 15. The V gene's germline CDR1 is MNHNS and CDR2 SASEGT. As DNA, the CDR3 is TGTGCCAGCAAGTCGACTAGACTAGCCGAGGCCGAGCAGTACTTC. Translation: CASKSTRLAEAEQYF.

The CDR3 DNA is TGTGCCAGCAGCCGTAGACTAGCGGGAGGGCCGGGGGCCTACGAGCAGTACTTC. It is translated as CASSRRLAGGPGAYEQYF. The V and J genes are TRBV7-9 and TRBJ2-7; 14 bases match TRBD2. CDR1 and CDR2 (germline): SEHNR, FQNEAQ (reference sequence). This CDR3 region has 18 residues. Trimming removed 5 bases from V and 2 bases from J; junction bases left unmatched: 11.

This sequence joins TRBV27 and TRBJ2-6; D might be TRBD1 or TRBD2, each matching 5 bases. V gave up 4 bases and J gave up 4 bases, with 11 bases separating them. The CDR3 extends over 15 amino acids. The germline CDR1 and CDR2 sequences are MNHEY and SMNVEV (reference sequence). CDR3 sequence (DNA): TGTGCCAGCAGTTCTCTCGGGGCGGGGGCCAACGTCCTGACTTTC. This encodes CASSSLGAGANVLTF.

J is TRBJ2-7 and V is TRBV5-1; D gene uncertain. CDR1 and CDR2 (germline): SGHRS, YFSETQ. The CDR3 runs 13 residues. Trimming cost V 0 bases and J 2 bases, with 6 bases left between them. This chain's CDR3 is CASSLVGTYEQYF. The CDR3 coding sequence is TGCGCCAGCAGCTTGGTTGGCACCTACGAGCAGTACTTC.

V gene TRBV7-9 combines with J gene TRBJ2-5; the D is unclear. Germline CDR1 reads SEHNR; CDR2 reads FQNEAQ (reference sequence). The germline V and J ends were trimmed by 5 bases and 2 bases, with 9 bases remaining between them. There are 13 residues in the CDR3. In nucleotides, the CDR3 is TGTGCCAGCAGCGCACCACCACAAGAGACCCAGTACTTC. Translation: CASSAPPQETQYF.

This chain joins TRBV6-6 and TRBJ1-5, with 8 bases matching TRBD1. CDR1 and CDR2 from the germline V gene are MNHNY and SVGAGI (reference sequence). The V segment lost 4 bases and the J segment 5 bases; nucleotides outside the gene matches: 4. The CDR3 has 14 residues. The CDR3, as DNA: TGTGCCAGCAGTTGGGGACAGGTGGATCAGCCCCAGCATTTT. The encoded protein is CASSWGQVDQPQHF.

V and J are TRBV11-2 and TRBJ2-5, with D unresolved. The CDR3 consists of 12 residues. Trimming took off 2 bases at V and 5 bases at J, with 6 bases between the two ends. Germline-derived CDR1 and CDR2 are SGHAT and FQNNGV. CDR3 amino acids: CASSLIGETQYF. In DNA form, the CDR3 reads TGTGCCAGCAGCTTAATTGGGGAGACCCAGTACTTC.

CDR3 nucleotides: TGCGCCAGCAGCTTACGACTAGCAGATACGCAGTATTTT. Its translation: CASSLRLADTQYF. The chain has TRBV5-1 and TRBJ2-3, with D possibly TRBD2 on 6 matching bases. The germline V gene has CDR1 SGHRS and CDR2 YFSETQ. V was pared by 2 bases and J by 4 bases, with 8 bases between. The CDR3 consists of 13 residues. Filled out from reference TRBV5-1 and TRBJ2-3, the complete variable domain reads KAGVTQTPRYLIKTRGQQVTLSCSPISGHRSVSWYQQTPGQGLQFLFEYFSETQRNKGNFPGRFSGRQFSNSRSEMNVSTLELGDSALYLCASSLRLADTQYFGPGTRLTVL.

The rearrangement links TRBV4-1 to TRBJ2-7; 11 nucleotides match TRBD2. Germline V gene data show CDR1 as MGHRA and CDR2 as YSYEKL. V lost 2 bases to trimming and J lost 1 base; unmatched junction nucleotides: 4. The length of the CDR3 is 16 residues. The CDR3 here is CASSQIGTSGSYEQYF. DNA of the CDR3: TGCGCCAGCAGCCAAATCGGGACTAGCGGATCCTACGAGCAGTACTTC.

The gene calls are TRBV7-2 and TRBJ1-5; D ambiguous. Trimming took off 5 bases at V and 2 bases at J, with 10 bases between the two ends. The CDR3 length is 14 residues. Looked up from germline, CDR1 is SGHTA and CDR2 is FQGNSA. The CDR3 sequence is CASSLAVGNQPQHF. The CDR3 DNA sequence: TGTGCCAGCAGCCTCGCAGTTGGCAATCAGCCCCAGCATTTT.

In DNA form, the CDR3 reads TGCAGCGTTTCCCGGGGACAGGGGAACATTCAGTACTTC. Translation: CSVSRGQGNIQYF. This chain connects TRBV29-1 to TRBJ2-4; 10 bases are a match to TRBD1. V was clipped by 5 bases and J by 7 bases; unmatched bases: 5. The CDR3 spans 13 residues. Germline V CDR1 and CDR2: SQVTM, ANQGSEA. Full variable domain (rest looked up from reference TRBV29-1 and TRBJ2-4): SAVISQKPSRDICQRGTSLTIQCQVDSQVTMMFWYRQQPGQSLTLIATANQGSEATYESGFVIDKFPISRPNLTFSTLTVSNMSPEDSSIYLCSVSRGQGNIQYFGAGTRLSVL.

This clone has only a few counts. The CDR3 loop reads CASRRRGLAGTKETQYF. The CDR3 DNA reads TGTGCCAGCAGGAGGCGGGGACTAGCGGGAACTAAAGAGACCCAGTACTTC. The chain joins TRBV2 to TRBJ2-5; TRBD2 agrees at 13 bases. The ends lost 6 bases at V and 3 bases at J; junction bases unmatched: 10. The germline CDR1 and CDR2 sequences are SNHLY and FYNNEI. This CDR3 spans 17 amino acids.

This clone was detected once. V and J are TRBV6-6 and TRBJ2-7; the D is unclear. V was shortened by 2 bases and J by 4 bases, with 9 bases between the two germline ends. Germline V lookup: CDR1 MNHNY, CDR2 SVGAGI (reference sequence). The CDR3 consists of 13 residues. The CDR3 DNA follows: TGTGCCAGCAGTTACCCGGCCCCTTACGAGCAGTACTTC. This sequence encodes CASSYPAPYEQYF.

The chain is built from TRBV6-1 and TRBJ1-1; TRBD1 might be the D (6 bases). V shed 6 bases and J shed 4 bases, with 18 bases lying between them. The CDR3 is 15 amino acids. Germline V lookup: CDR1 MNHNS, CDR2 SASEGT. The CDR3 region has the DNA TGTGCCAGCAGACTATTCGAGGGGGTTAGCACTGAAGCTTTCTTT. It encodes CASRLFEGVSTEAFF.

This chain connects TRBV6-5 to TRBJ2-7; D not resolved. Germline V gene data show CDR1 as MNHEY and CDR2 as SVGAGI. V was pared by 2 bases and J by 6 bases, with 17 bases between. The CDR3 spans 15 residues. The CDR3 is CASSYPWLEVFEQYF. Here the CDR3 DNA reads TGTGCCAGCAGTTACCCTTGGCTGGAAGTTTTCGAGCAGTACTTC.

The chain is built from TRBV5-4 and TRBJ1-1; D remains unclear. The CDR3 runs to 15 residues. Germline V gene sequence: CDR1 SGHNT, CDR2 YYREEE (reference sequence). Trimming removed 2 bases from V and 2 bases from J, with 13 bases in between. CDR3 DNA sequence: TGTGCCAGCAGCTTTAGGGCAGGAGGAAACACTGAAGCTTTCTTT. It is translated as CASSFRAGGNTEAFF.

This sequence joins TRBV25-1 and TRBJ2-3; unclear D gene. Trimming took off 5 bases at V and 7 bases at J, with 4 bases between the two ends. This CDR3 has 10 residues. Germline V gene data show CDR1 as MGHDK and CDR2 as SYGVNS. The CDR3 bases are TGTGCCAGCAGTCTTTATACGCAGTATTTT. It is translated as CASSLYTQYF.

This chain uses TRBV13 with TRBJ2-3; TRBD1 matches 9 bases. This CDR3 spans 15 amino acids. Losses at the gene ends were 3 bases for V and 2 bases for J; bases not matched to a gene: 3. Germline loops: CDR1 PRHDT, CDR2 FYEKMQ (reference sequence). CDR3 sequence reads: CASSFRDRDTDTQYF. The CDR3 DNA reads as TGTGCCAGCAGCTTCCGGGACAGGGACACAGATACGCAGTATTTT.

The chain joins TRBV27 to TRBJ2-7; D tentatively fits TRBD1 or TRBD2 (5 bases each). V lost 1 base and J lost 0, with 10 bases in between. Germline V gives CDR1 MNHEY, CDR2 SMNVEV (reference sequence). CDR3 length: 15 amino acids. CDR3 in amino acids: CASSLWAGSSYEQYF. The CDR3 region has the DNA TGTGCCAGCAGTTTATGGGCAGGGAGCTCCTACGAGCAGTACTTC.

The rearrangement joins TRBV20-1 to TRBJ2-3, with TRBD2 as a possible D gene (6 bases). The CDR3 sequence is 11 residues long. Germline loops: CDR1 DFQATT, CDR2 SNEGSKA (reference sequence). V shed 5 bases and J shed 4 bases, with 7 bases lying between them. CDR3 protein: CSAGGPDTQYF. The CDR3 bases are TGCAGTGCTGGAGGGCCAGATACGCAGTATTTT.

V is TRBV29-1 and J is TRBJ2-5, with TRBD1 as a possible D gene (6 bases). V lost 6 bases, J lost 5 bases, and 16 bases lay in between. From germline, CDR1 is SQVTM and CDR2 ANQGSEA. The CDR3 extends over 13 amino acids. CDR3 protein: CSVLRGLLETQYF. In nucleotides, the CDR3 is TGCAGCGTCCTCAGGGGCCTCCTGGAGACCCAGTACTTC. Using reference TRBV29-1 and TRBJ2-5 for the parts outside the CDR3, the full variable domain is SAVISQKPSRDICQRGTSLTIQCQVDSQVTMMFWYRQQPGQSLTLIATANQGSEATYESGFVIDKFPISRPNLTFSTLTVSNMSPEDSSIYLCSVLRGLLETQYFGPGTRLLVL.

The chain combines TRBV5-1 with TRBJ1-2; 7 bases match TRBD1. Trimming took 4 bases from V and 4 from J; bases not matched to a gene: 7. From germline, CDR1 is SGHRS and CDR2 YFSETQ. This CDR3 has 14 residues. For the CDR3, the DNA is TGCGCCAGCAGCGAAATCCGGGACAGCTATGGCTACACCTTC. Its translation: CASSEIRDSYGYTF.

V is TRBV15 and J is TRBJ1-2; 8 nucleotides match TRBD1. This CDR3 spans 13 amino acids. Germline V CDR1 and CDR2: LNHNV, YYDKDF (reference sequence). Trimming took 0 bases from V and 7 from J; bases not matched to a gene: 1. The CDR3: CATSRDRGLGYTF. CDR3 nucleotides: TGTGCCACCAGCAGAGACAGGGGGCTTGGCTACACCTTC.

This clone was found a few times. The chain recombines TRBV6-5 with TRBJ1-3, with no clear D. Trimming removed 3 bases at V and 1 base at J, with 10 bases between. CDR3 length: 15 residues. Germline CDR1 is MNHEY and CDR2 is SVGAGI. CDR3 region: CASSYGRGSGNTIYF. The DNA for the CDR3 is TGTGCCAGCAGTTATGGCCGGGGATCTGGAAACACCATATATTTT.

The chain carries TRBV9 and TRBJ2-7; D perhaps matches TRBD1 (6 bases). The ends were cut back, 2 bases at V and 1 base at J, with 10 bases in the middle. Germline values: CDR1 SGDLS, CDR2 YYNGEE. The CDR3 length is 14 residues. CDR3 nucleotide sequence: TGTGCCAGCAGCGTCCACAGGGAGTCCTACGAGCAGTACTTC. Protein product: CASSVHRESYEQYF.